Sequencing of this T cell receptor beta chain was carried out in a study of blood T cell repertoires in COVID-19 (dated by TCRdb to 2019 to 2021). For the wider study: The collaborator samples originated in the United States, Italy and Spain and spanned the acute and convalescent phases of COVID-19. Deeply sampled blood TCRbeta repertoires from subjects exposed to, actively infected with, or recovered from COVID-19 were included in the dataset. The prospective study material was composed of cDNA or gDNA derived from T cells, B-cell-depleted T cells, or PBMCs. The repertoires were released in a freely available public database intended as a resource for research on the immune response to SARS-CoV-2. Sample metadata almost always included a de-identified subject ID, COVID-19 status, age in years and sex. Samples were obtained from the ongoing ImmuneRACE study (first 160 participants) and from 1,254 subjects provided by 6 global collaborators. Where available, HLA class I and class II types were taken from metadata supplied by the sample provider and were not determined by assay-based typing. What the study reported, not specific to this receptor: The amount of clinical and demographic metadata varied by source and participant and was provided uncurated.

Enrolling through a virtual design, the prospective study's participants ranged in age from roughly 18 to 95 years and lived across around 25 United States geographic areas. To assign participants to cohorts, the prospective study relied on clinical history that participants themselves reported in a screening survey and a study questionnaire. In the prospective study, whole blood, serum and a nasopharyngeal or oropharyngeal swab were collected from each participant by mobile phlebotomists. Prospective study participants could optionally give additional blood draws and questionnaires over a roughly two-month period. Before DNA extraction, prospective study blood samples were shipped either frozen or at room temperature. Via the germline V gene, CDR1 is SGHRS and CDR2 YFSETQ. V has 5 bases trimmed and J has 4 bases trimmed; junction bases matching no gene number 3. From the cysteine through the phenylalanine, the CDR3 covers 14 amino acids. Only the CDR3 DNA stays, 42 bases, in frame from base 1.

The sample holds one count of this clone. Its antigen remains unidentified. No base qualities exist here, and no much larger clone lies one base off it. In the same sample, other DNA sequences code for this CDR3. TCRbeta CDR3 regions were amplified from genomic DNA by means of the immunoSEQ Assay, a bias-controlled multiplex PCR. Turning to the authors' computational methods: Within the assay, amplification of reference gene primers was used to estimate how many nucleated cells each sample contained. To quantify the absolute abundance of each unique TCRbeta CDR3 rearrangement, sequence reads were collapsed and filtered. For each sample, productive Simpson clonality was calculated as the square root of Simpson's diversity index across productive rearrangements. Here the immuneACCESS table is served through TCRdb, limited to in-frame sequences with V and J called. Missing clones are a known gap in these copies; in checked studies unresolved V genes cover under half, and the rest lacks a known reason. The V and J calls and clone size come from that table; D and trimming were worked out from the DNA. This sample gives about 400,000 clones in total; roughly 88% of them show up just once. The leading ten clones occupy around 0.91% of the sample.

The receptor chain draws on TRBV5-1 and TRBJ2-3; 11 central nucleotides agree with TRBD2. The TCR sequence derives from a woman aged 30 to 39 with acute COVID-19. Source material: PBMCs or T cells enriched from blood (not recorded which). Read as DNA, the sequence is TGCGCCAGCAGTAGTAGCGGGGGGGCAGATACGCAGTATTTT. This sequence encodes CASSSSGGADTQYF. Beyond the CDR3, the reference TRBV5-1 and TRBJ2-3 genes provide the residues; the full variable domain reads: KAGVTQTPRYLIKTRGQQVTLSCSPISGHRSVSWYQQTPGQGLQFLFEYFSETQRNKGNFPGRFSGRQFSNSRSEMNVSTLELGDSALYLCASSSSGGADTQYFGPGTRLTVL.